This T cell receptor beta chain was profiled in a study of CD8 T cells in Susac syndrome (dated by TCRdb to the late 2010s). Study-level background: Repertoire sequencing was used to test whether CD8+ T cell activation and differentiation in Susac syndrome was antigen driven. Clonality of the CD8+ T cell repertoire was compared between more than 10 healthy donors, about 14 Susac syndrome patients and around 16 multiple sclerosis patients.

Reading the germline V gene gives CDR1 MNHNS and CDR2 SASEGT. Trimming accounts for 4 bases at V and 0 bases at J, while the number of junction bases matched to no gene is 12. Counted from cysteine to phenylalanine, this CDR3 has 18 amino acids. Only the CDR3 DNA stays, 54 bases, in frame from base 1. General study outcomes and caveats: The study acknowledged that relatively few individuals were included in the TCR sequencing and HLA analysis.

RNA was extracted with the RNeasy kit and roughly 0.45 to 1 ug was reverse transcribed using random hexamers. The immunoSEQ multiplex PCR assay, which covers 54 Vbeta and 13 Jbeta segments, was used to amplify TCR beta CDR3 regions. PCR amplification bias was corrected by using a synthetic template baseline for primer optimization and computational correction. The study's own analysis went as follows. Reads were assigned to V, D and J genes according to IMGT and analyzed in immunoSEQ Analyzer, with only productive sequences retained. Clonality was computed as one minus Shannon entropy normalized by log2 of the number of productive unique sequences. Public and private clones were assessed among the 100 most prevalent clones of each patient and control. A clone was defined as Susac-specific if it was absent from the healthy and MS cohorts, from some 1,100 published viral clones and from other ImmuneACCESS disease sequences. TCRdb reprocessed the public reads (quality trimming at Q25 with fastp, clone calling with MiXCR) and kept in-frame beta chains. Here each entry gathers all rows of one CDR3 protein and keeps the most common genes and DNA. These V and J calls derive from TCRdb rather than the authors' analysis. Here the sample has around 140,000 distinct CDR3 sequences; around 75% occur a single time. The ten largest clones represent roughly 0.53% of the sample.

Peripheral blood CD8+ and CD4+ T cells from healthy donors, Susac syndrome patients and multiple sclerosis patients were profiled by high-throughput TCR beta sequencing. The multiple sclerosis controls were treatment-naive patients who had stable or active relapsing-remitting disease and met the revised McDonald criteria. CD8+ TEMRA cells were enriched by FACS, while bulk CD8+ and CD4+ T cells were purified by magnetic negative isolation. Blood was drawn into EDTA tubes, processed within 24 hours, and PBMCs were isolated by density gradient centrifugation. PBMCs destined for TCR sequencing were cryopreserved in liquid nitrogen and later thawed in a 37 °C water bath. Purity of sorted or isolated CD4+, CD8+ and CD8+ TEMRA cells was at least 90%. Note on this clonotype: The specificity of this receptor is unknown. Base qualities are not recorded, but no much larger clone differs from it by a single base.

Recombination linked TRBV6-1 to TRBJ1-3; 7 central bases correspond to TRBD1. The TCR sequence derives from a human donor with multiple sclerosis. The sequenced material came from CD8+ T cells from PBMCs. The CDR3 loop reads CASSVRGGRGSSGNTIYF. The DNA is as follows: TGTGCCAGCAGTGTCAGGGGGGGCAGAGGCAGCTCTGGAAACACCATATATTTT.